Listed below are T cell receptor beta chains from one sample, sequenced in a study of cytomegalovirus exposure and HLA in healthy donors. The method was immunoSEQ multiplex PCR; TCRdb's version includes in-frame clones alone and lacks a portion of them. The sample consists of tens of thousands of clones, 90% to 95% of them appearing once. Input material: PBMCs. Source of these receptors: a woman aged 30 to 39 in good health and CMV-seronegative. Each CDR3 is given with its conserved first and last residue. D genes are given only for firm matches. Size is stated for part of the rows, as once, few or many counts, or as a class when the clone is expanded.

>-|TRBJ1-4|TRBV18|TRBD1
CASSEGQGRGEKLFF
TGTGCCAGCTCGGAAGGACAGGGAAGAGGCGAAAAACTGTTTTTT
>-|TRBJ2-7|TRBV9|-
CASSVQTGSFGEQYF
TGTGCCAGCAGCGTACAGACTGGCTCGTTCGGCGAGCAGTACTTC
>-|TRBJ1-2|TRBV30|TRBD1
CAFTGTVNGYTF
TGTGCCTTCACCGGGACAGTTAATGGCTACACCTTC
>-|TRBJ1-2|TRBV7-2|-
CASSFDRSGGYTF
TGTGCCAGCAGCTTCGACAGGAGTGGGGGCTACACCTTC
>-|TRBJ1-5|TRBV6-6|TRBD1
CASSLTGAEQPQHF
TGTGCCAGCAGTCTGACAGGGGCCGAGCAGCCCCAGCATTTT
>once|TRBJ1-5|TRBV6-6|TRBD1
CASSWDSPNQPQHF
TGTGCCAGCAGTTGGGACAGCCCCAATCAGCCCCAGCATTTT
>once|TRBJ1-1|TRBV28|TRBD1
CASSLTGGNLNTEAFF
TGTGCCAGCAGTCTCACAGGGGGTAATCTGAACACTGAAGCTTTCTTT
>-|TRBJ1-1|TRBV2|-
CASTQWGQRNTEAFF
TGTGCCAGCACCCAATGGGGACAAAGAAACACTGAAGCTTTCTTT
>-|TRBJ2-1|TRBV19|TRBD2
CASSLSGGAYNEQFF
TGTGCCAGTAGTCTTAGCGGGGGGGCATACAATGAGCAGTTCTTC
>-|TRBJ1-2|TRBV7-2|-
CASSLVAGTNYGYTF
TGTGCCAGCAGCTTAGTGGCCGGGACTAACTATGGCTACACCTTC
>-|TRBJ2-2|TRBV5-1|TRBD2
CASSLLAANTGELFF
TGCGCCAGCAGCTTGCTAGCGGCGAACACCGGGGAGCTGTTTTTT
>-|TRBJ1-2|TRBV7-9|-
CASSSLGGLGYGYTF
TGTGCCAGCAGCTCCCTAGGGGGTCTTGGCTATGGCTACACCTTC
>-|TRBJ1-5|TRBV27|TRBD1
CASRPKTGGQPQHF
TGTGCCAGCAGACCCAAAACAGGGGGACAGCCCCAGCATTTT
>-|TRBJ1-4|TRBV6-6|-
CASSFSGGSGKEKLFF
TGTGCCAGCAGTTTTTCCGGGGGTTCTGGGAAAGAAAAACTGTTTTTT
>-|TRBJ1-5|TRBV19|TRBD1
CASTPTGGNQPQHF
TGTGCCAGTACTCCGACAGGGGGAAATCAGCCCCAGCATTTT
>-|TRBJ2-5|TRBV5-1|TRBD1
CASSLWDRVETQYF
TGCGCCAGCAGCTTGTGGGACAGGGTGGAGACCCAGTACTTC
>-|TRBJ1-2|TRBV2|TRBD1
CASSTGGGNTF
TGTGCCAGCAGTACAGGGGGCGGAAACACCTTC
>once|TRBJ1-3|TRBV13|TRBD1
CASSLVGRGRSGNTIYF
TGTGCCAGCAGCTTAGTTGGCAGGGGGAGATCTGGAAACACCATATATTTT
>-|TRBJ1-1|TRBV6-1|-
CASSAPGYTEAFF
TGTGCCAGCAGTGCACCAGGGTACACTGAAGCTTTCTTT
>-|TRBJ2-2|TRBV28|TRBD2
CASSQTSRAGELFF
TGTGCCAGCAGTCAGACTAGCAGGGCCGGGGAGCTGTTTTTT
>-|TRBJ1-2|TRBV7-9|-
CASSLAGTYGYTF
TGTGCCAGCAGCTTGGCAGGAACTTATGGCTACACCTTC
>-|TRBJ2-3|TRBV2|TRBD1
CASSIHRGSTDTQYF
TGTGCCAGCAGTATCCACAGGGGAAGCACGGATACGCAGTATTTT
>-|TRBJ1-2|TRBV7-9|TRBD1
CASSLAGTGNGYTF
TGTGCCAGCAGCTTAGCCGGGACAGGGAATGGCTACACCTTC
>-|TRBJ2-3|TRBV5-1|TRBD1
CASSLDGTGTDTQYF
TGCGCCAGCAGCTTGGACGGGACAGGCACAGATACGCAGTATTTT
>-|TRBJ2-3|TRBV5-1|-
CASSLGTSTDTQYF
TGCGCCAGCAGCCTGGGGACTAGCACAGATACGCAGTATTTT
>once|TRBJ2-1|TRBV6-5|-
CASSYSHTISYNEQFF
TGTGCCAGCAGTTACTCCCACACAATATCCTACAATGAGCAGTTCTTC
>few|TRBJ1-2|TRBV5-4|TRBD1
CASSLRDRAYGYTF
TGTGCCAGCAGCTTACGGGACAGAGCCTATGGCTACACCTTC
>few|TRBJ2-5|TRBV27|-
CASSPRQGGKQETQYF
TGTGCCAGCAGTCCTCGTCAGGGTGGAAAACAAGAGACCCAGTACTTC
>-|TRBJ1-6|TRBV2|TRBD1
CASSGVGTGHNSPLHF
TGTGCCAGCAGTGGGGTTGGGACAGGTCATAATTCACCCCTCCACTTT
>-|TRBJ2-7|TRBV12-5|-
CASGLAYPGVYEQYF
TGTGCTAGTGGTTTGGCCTATCCCGGGGTCTACGAGCAGTACTTC
>-|TRBJ1-1|TRBV5-6|-
CASSGAGNTEAFF
TGTGCCAGCAGCGGCGCAGGGAACACTGAAGCTTTCTTT
>once|TRBJ2-1|TRBV7-3|-
CASSLMLAGKQFF
TGTGCCAGCAGCTTAATGCTCGCAGGCAAGCAGTTCTTC
>-|TRBJ2-7|TRBV7-8|TRBD1
CASSSPGQGSYEQYF
TGTGCCAGCAGCTCCCCGGGACAGGGCTCCTACGAGCAGTACTTC
>-|TRBJ2-7|TRBV10-3|TRBD1
CAISVRDSDYEQYF
TGTGCCATCAGTGTCCGGGACAGCGACTACGAGCAGTACTTC
>-|TRBJ2-1|TRBV18|TRBD1
CASSPRQGASALSNEQFF
TGTGCCAGCTCACCAAGACAGGGGGCGAGCGCCCTAAGCAATGAGCAGTTCTTC
>-|TRBJ1-1|TRBV27|-
CASSLSAFWGQNTEAFF
TGTGCCAGCAGTTTATCTGCCTTCTGGGGCCAGAACACTGAAGCTTTCTTT
>-|TRBJ2-2|TRBV28|TRBD1
CASSLRGQGNTGELFF
TGTGCCAGCAGTTTAAGGGGACAGGGTAACACCGGGGAGCTGTTTTTT
>few|TRBJ2-1|TRBV7-3|TRBD2
CASSPTSGGHNEQFF
TGTGCCAGCAGCCCGACTAGCGGGGGCCACAATGAGCAGTTCTTC
>-|TRBJ1-4|TRBV7-9|-
CASSLSGVREKLFF
TGTGCCAGCAGCTTATCAGGGGTCAGGGAAAAACTGTTTTTT
>-|TRBJ2-1|TRBV7-6|TRBD2
CASSSSSGALSEQFF
TGTGCCAGCAGCTCGTCTAGCGGAGCCTTGTCTGAGCAGTTCTTC
>-|TRBJ1-2|TRBV18|TRBD1
CASSPGTEYGYTF
TGTGCCAGCTCACCCGGGACAGAATATGGCTACACCTTC
>-|TRBJ1-5|TRBV6-5|-
CASSYRRDSNQPQHF
TGTGCCAGCAGTTATAGACGGGATAGCAATCAGCCCCAGCATTTT
>-|TRBJ1-1|TRBV5-1|TRBD1
CASSGRQGNTEAFF
TGCGCCAGCAGCGGAAGACAGGGTAACACTGAAGCTTTCTTT
>-|TRBJ2-3|TRBV18|TRBD2
CASSPRGVTDTQYF
TGTGCCAGCTCCCCCCGGGGGGTGACAGATACGCAGTATTTT
>-|TRBJ2-2|TRBV9|TRBD2
CASSIAGLNTGELFF
TGTGCCAGCAGCATAGCGGGGTTGAACACCGGGGAGCTGTTTTTT
>once|TRBJ2-5|TRBV30|-
CAWTGGSATQYF
TGTGCCTGGACCGGAGGGAGCGCGACCCAGTACTTC
>-|TRBJ1-1|TRBV2|-
CASYGGRTEAFF
TGTGCCAGCTACGGGGGACGAACTGAAGCTTTCTTT
>-|TRBJ1-1|TRBV7-8|-
CASSPSLSLNTEAFF
TGTGCCAGCAGCCCCTCTCTAAGTCTCAACACTGAAGCTTTCTTT
>-|TRBJ1-3|TRBV5-1|-
CASSLGAGLGNTIYF
TGCGCCAGCAGCTTGGGGGCAGGGTTAGGAAACACCATATATTTT
>-|TRBJ2-7|TRBV7-2|-
CASSLSGIYEQYF
TGTGCCAGCAGCTTATCAGGGATCTACGAGCAGTACTTC
>-|TRBJ2-3|TRBV5-8|TRBD2
CASSVAGGPTDTQYF
TGTGCCAGCAGTGTAGCGGGAGGGCCCACAGATACGCAGTATTTT
>-|TRBJ1-1|TRBV18|-
CASSRDRSWASTEAFF
TGTGCCAGCTCACGAGACAGGAGTTGGGCGAGCACTGAAGCTTTCTTT
>-|TRBJ2-2|TRBV7-2|-
CASQPGTNTGELFF
TGTGCCAGCCAACCAGGGACGAACACCGGGGAGCTGTTTTTT
>-|TRBJ2-7|TRBV30|TRBD2
CAWGGRLAGGPSEQYF
TGTGCCTGGGGGGGTCGACTAGCGGGAGGGCCGAGCGAGCAGTACTTC
>-|TRBJ2-7|TRBV19|TRBD1
CASSLRDRGVGEQYF
TGTGCCAGTAGCCTCCGGGACAGGGGGGTTGGTGAGCAGTACTTC
>few|TRBJ1-1|TRBV7-9|-
CASSHPTGLGTEAFF
TGTGCCAGCAGCCATCCTACAGGGTTAGGCACTGAAGCTTTCTTT
>-|TRBJ1-1|TRBV10-1|-
CASRSTVNTEAFF
TGCGCCAGCAGAAGTACAGTAAACACTGAAGCTTTCTTT
>-|TRBJ2-1|TRBV19|TRBD2
CASSISLAVRNEQFF
TGTGCCAGTAGTATATCACTAGCGGTCCGCAATGAGCAGTTCTTC